This TCR beta chain was identified during a study of T cell responses to AZD1222 COVID-19 vaccine. TCRdb's copy holds only in-frame clones and misses some; the assay was immunoSEQ multiplex PCR. This repertoire shows some 100,000 clones, about nine tenths found once; its top ten account for approximately 1.2%. Worth noting for this clone: Its target is unknown.

Germline CDR1 reads ENHRY; CDR2 reads SYGVKD. The V and J ends lost 0 bases and 4 bases respectively, with 13 bases between them. CDR3 length: 16 residues. Study results and caveats: Mapped onto spike, vaccine-associated CD4 TCRs spanned it and were dominant at 160-218 and 743-854. Donors in the cohort were predominantly white British and more often female, and clonal diversity was possibly underestimated. The breadth and depth of Spike-specific TCRs increased once two AZD1222 doses had been given.

Specimen: peripheral blood, collected on day 0 of AZD1222 vaccination. J is TRBJ2-1 and V is TRBV10-3; D not certain. The sequence derives from an adult in good health. CDR3 in amino acids: CAISESSQDGYNEQFF. The CDR3, as DNA: TGTGCCATCAGTGAGTCGTCGCAGGACGGGTACAATGAGCAGTTCTTC.